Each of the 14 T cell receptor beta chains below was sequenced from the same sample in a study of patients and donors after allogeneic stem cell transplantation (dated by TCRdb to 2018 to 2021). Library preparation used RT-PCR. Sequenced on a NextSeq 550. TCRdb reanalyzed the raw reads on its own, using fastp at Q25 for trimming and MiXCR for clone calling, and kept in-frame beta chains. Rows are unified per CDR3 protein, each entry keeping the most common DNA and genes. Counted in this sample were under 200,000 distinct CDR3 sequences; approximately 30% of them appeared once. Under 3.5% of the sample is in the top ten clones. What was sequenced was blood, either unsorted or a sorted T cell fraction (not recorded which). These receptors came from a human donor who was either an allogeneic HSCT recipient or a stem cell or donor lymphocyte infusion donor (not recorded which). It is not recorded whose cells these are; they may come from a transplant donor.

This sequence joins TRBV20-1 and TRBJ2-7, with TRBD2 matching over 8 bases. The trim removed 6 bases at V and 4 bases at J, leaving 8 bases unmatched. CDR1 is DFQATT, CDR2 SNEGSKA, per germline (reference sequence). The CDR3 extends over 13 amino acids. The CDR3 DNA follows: TGCAGTGCCGCCACTAGCGGAGGGTACGAGCAGTACTTC. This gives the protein CSAATSGGYEQYF.

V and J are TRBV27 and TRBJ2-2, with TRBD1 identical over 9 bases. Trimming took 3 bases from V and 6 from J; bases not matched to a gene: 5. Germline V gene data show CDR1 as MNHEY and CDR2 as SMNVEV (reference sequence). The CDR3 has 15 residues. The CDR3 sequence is CASSLVTGGSGELFF. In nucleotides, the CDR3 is TGTGCCAGCAGTTTGGTGACAGGGGGGTCCGGGGAGCTGTTTTTT.

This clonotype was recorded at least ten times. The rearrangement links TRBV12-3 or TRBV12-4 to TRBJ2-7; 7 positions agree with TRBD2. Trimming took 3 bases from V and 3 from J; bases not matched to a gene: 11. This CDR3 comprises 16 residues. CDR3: CASSLGVAGVGYEQYF. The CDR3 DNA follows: TGTGCCAGCAGTTTGGGGGTGGCGGGAGTGGGCTACGAGCAGTACTTC.

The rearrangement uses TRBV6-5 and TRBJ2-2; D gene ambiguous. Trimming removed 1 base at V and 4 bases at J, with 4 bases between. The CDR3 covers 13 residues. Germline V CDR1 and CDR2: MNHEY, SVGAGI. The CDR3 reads CASSYFVTGELFF. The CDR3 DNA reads TGTGCCAGCAGTTACTTTGTCACCGGGGAGCTGTTTTTT.

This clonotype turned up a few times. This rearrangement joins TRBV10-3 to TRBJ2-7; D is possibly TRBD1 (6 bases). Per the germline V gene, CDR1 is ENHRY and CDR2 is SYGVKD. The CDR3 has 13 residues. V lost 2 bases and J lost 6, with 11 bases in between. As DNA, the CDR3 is TGTGCCATCAGTGAGCCCGGGACATCCGAGCAGTACTTC. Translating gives CAISEPGTSEQYF.

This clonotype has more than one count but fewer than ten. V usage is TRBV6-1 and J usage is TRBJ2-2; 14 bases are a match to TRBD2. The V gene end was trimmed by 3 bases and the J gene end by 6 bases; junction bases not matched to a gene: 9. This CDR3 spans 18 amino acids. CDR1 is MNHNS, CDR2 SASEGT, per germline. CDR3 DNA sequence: TGTGCCAGCAGTGAGTGGGGACTAGCGGGAGTAGAAGCCGGGGAGCTGTTTTTT. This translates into CASSEWGLAGVEAGELFF.

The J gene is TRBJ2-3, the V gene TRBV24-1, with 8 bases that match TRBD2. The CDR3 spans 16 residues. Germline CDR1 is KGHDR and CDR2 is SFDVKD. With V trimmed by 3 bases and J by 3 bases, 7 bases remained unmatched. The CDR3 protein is CATSDPLAGGTDTQYF. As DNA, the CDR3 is TGTGCCACCAGTGATCCCCTAGCGGGCGGAACAGATACGCAGTATTTT.

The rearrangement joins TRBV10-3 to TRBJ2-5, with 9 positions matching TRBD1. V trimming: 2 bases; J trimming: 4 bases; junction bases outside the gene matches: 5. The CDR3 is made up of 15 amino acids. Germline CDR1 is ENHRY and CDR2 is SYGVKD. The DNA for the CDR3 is TGTGCCATCAGTGAGCGGACAGGGGAGGGAGAGACCCAGTACTTC. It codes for CAISERTGEGETQYF.

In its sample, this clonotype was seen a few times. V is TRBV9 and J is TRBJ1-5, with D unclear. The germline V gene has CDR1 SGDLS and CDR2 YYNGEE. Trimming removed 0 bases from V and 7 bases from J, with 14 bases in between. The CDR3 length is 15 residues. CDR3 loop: CASSVEPALGQPQHF. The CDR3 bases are TGTGCCAGCAGCGTAGAGCCAGCTCTGGGGCAGCCCCAGCATTTT.

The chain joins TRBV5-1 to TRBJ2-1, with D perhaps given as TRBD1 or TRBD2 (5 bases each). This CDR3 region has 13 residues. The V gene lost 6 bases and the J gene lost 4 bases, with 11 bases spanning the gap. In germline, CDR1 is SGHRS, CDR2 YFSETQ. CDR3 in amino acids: CASMGDGYNEQFF. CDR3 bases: TGCGCCAGCATGGGGGACGGTTACAATGAGCAGTTCTTC. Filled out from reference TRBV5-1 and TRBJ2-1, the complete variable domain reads KAGVTQTPRYLIKTRGQQVTLSCSPISGHRSVSWYQQTPGQGLQFLFEYFSETQRNKGNFPGRFSGRQFSNSRSEMNVSTLELGDSALYLCASMGDGYNEQFFGPGTRLTVL.

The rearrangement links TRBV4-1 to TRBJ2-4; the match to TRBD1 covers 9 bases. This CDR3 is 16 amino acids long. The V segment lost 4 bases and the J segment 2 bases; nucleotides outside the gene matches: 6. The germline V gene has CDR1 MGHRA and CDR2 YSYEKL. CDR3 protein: CASSPGQGSTKNIQYF. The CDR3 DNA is TGCGCCAGCAGCCCGGGACAGGGAAGCACCAAAAACATTCAGTACTTC.

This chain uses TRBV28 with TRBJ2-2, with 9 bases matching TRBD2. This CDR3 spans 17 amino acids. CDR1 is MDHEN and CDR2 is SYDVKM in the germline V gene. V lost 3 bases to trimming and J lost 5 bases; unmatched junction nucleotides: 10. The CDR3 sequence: CASSFGGLSGRTGELFF. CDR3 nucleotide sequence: TGTGCCAGCAGTTTCGGGGGGCTTAGCGGGAGAACCGGGGAGCTGTTTTTT. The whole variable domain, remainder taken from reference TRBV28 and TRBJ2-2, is DVKVTQSSRYLVKRTGEKVFLECVQDMDHENMFWYRQDPGLGLRLIYFSYDVKMKEKGDIPEGYSVSREKKERFSLILESASTNQTSMYLCASSFGGLSGRTGELFFGEGSRLTVL.

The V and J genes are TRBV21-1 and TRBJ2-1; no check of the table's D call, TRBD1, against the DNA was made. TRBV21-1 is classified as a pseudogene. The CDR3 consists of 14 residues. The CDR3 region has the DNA TGTGCCAGCAGCCCTGGGCGACAGGGGATTGAGCAGTTCTTC. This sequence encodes CASSPGRQGIEQFF.

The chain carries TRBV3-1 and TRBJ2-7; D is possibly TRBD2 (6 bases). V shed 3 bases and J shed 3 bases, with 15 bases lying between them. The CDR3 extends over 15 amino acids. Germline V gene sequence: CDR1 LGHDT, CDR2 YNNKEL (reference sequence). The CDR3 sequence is CASSQGLLGGYEQYF. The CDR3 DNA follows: TGTGCCAGCAGCCAGGGACTCCTTGGGGGCTACGAGCAGTACTTC.